This is a list of T cell receptor beta chains from one sample in a study of shared clonotypes between healthy human individuals. The repertoire was sequenced with immunoSEQ multiplex PCR; TCRdb's copy has only in-frame clones and lacks some. Of roughly 1.4 million clones in the sample, approximately 98.5% were seen once. Sample: naive CD4+ T cells sorted from blood. The receptor source for this set is a man aged 30-40 years in good health. CDR3s include the opening cysteine and the closing phenylalanine or tryptophan. Each record gives: clone size, D gene, J gene, V gene, CDR3 protein, CDR3 DNA. D genes are given only for firm matches. For some rows the clone size is stated as once, few or many, or as a class when expanded; others skip it.

clone size: NA; D gene: NA; J gene: TRBJ2-2; V gene: TRBV10-3; CDR3 protein: CAIRYSSTGELFF; CDR3 DNA: TGTGCCATCAGATACTCGTCCACCGGGGAGCTGTTTTTT
clone size: NA; D gene: NA; J gene: TRBJ2-7; V gene: TRBV9; CDR3 protein: CASSVGAPDGEQYF; CDR3 DNA: TGTGCCAGCAGCGTAGGGGCCCCGGATGGCGAGCAGTACTTC
clone size: NA; D gene: TRBD1; J gene: TRBJ2-1; V gene: TRBV11-3; CDR3 protein: CASSSTGSSYNEQFF; CDR3 DNA: TGTGCCAGCAGCTCGACAGGGAGCTCCTACAATGAGCAGTTCTTC
clone size: NA; D gene: NA; J gene: TRBJ2-1; V gene: TRBV2; CDR3 protein: CASRQYNEQFF; CDR3 DNA: TGTGCCAGCAGACAATACAATGAGCAGTTCTTC
clone size: NA; D gene: TRBD1; J gene: TRBJ2-1; V gene: TRBV6-6; CDR3 protein: CASSSLRDRGLNEQFF; CDR3 DNA: TGTGCCAGCAGTTCGCTACGGGACAGGGGGCTGAATGAGCAGTTCTTC
clone size: NA; D gene: NA; J gene: TRBJ1-1; V gene: TRBV10-2; CDR3 protein: CASSELGWHTEAFF; CDR3 DNA: TGCGCCAGCAGTGAGTTGGGTTGGCACACTGAAGCTTTCTTT
clone size: NA; D gene: NA; J gene: TRBJ1-2; V gene: TRBV19; CDR3 protein: CASSMRTGMDGYTF; CDR3 DNA: TGTGCCAGTAGTATGCGGACGGGGATGGATGGCTACACCTTC
clone size: NA; D gene: NA; J gene: TRBJ2-7; V gene: TRBV9; CDR3 protein: CASSVYPGQPYEQYF; CDR3 DNA: TGTGCCAGCAGCGTTTACCCTGGACAGCCCTACGAGCAGTACTTC
clone size: NA; D gene: NA; J gene: TRBJ1-2; V gene: TRBV6-1; CDR3 protein: CASRPGDGYTF; CDR3 DNA: TGTGCCAGCAGACCAGGGGACGGCTACACCTTC
clone size: once; D gene: NA; J gene: TRBJ2-5; V gene: TRBV25-1; CDR3 protein: CASSEYAGKAETQYF; CDR3 DNA: TGTGCCAGCAGTGAATATGCAGGGAAGGCAGAGACCCAGTACTTC
clone size: once; D gene: NA; J gene: TRBJ1-2; V gene: TRBV18; CDR3 protein: CASSPLGWGTNYGYTF; CDR3 DNA: TGTGCCAGCTCACCACTTGGGTGGGGGACTAACTATGGCTACACCTTC
clone size: NA; D gene: NA; J gene: TRBJ1-2; V gene: TRBV28; CDR3 protein: CASKKGTGGYTF; CDR3 DNA: TGTGCCAGCAAAAAGGGGACTGGGGGCTACACCTTC
clone size: NA; D gene: NA; J gene: TRBJ2-3; V gene: TRBV7-7; CDR3 protein: CATRVGDTQYF; CDR3 DNA: TGTGCTACCCGAGTGGGGGATACGCAGTATTTT
clone size: once; D gene: NA; J gene: TRBJ1-1; V gene: TRBV9; CDR3 protein: CASSVGVWGPSNTEAFF; CDR3 DNA: TGTGCCAGCAGCGTAGGGGTTTGGGGACCCAGTAACACTGAAGCTTTCTTT
clone size: NA; D gene: TRBD1; J gene: TRBJ1-2; V gene: TRBV28; CDR3 protein: CASSPGTGRGGYTF; CDR3 DNA: TGTGCCAGCAGTCCGGGGACAGGCCGGGGTGGCTACACCTTC
clone size: NA; D gene: TRBD1; J gene: TRBJ2-7; V gene: TRBV10-3; CDR3 protein: CAISPGQGASYEQYF; CDR3 DNA: TGTGCCATCAGCCCGGGACAGGGAGCTTCCTACGAGCAGTACTTC
clone size: NA; D gene: NA; J gene: TRBJ2-2; V gene: TRBV19; CDR3 protein: CASSIGAWASPKGELFF; CDR3 DNA: TGTGCCAGTAGTATCGGGGCATGGGCTAGCCCTAAGGGGGAGCTGTTTTTT
clone size: NA; D gene: NA; J gene: TRBJ2-5; V gene: TRBV5-6; CDR3 protein: CASSIQNTPQETQYF; CDR3 DNA: TGTGCCAGCAGCATACAAAATACCCCCCAAGAGACCCAGTACTTC
clone size: NA; D gene: TRBD2; J gene: TRBJ2-5; V gene: TRBV12-5; CDR3 protein: CASGLGTGLAGATYQETQYF; CDR3 DNA: TGTGCTAGTGGTTTGGGGACGGGACTAGCGGGGGCCACGTACCAAGAGACCCAGTACTTC
clone size: NA; D gene: NA; J gene: TRBJ2-7; V gene: TRBV7-9; CDR3 protein: CASSSASGRVDEQYF; CDR3 DNA: TGTGCCAGCAGCTCAGCTTCCGGGCGGGTTGACGAGCAGTACTTC
clone size: NA; D gene: NA; J gene: TRBJ2-5; V gene: TRBV2; CDR3 protein: CASSFREEGETQYF; CDR3 DNA: TGTGCCAGCAGTTTCAGGGAGGAGGGAGAGACCCAGTACTTC
clone size: NA; D gene: TRBD2; J gene: TRBJ2-7; V gene: TRBV10-1; CDR3 protein: CASSEGLGEYEQYF; CDR3 DNA: TGCGCCAGCAGCGAAGGACTAGGAGAATACGAGCAGTACTTC
clone size: NA; D gene: NA; J gene: TRBJ2-4; V gene: TRBV29-1; CDR3 protein: CSVRGRAKNIQYF; CDR3 DNA: TGCAGCGTTCGGGGAAGAGCCAAAAACATTCAGTACTTC
clone size: NA; D gene: NA; J gene: TRBJ2-7; V gene: TRBV28; CDR3 protein: CALGGHYEQYF; CDR3 DNA: TGTGCCTTGGGGGGTCACTACGAGCAGTACTTC
clone size: NA; D gene: TRBD2; J gene: TRBJ2-3; V gene: TRBV5-1; CDR3 protein: CASRRWREFAQYF; CDR3 DNA: TGCGCCAGCAGAAGGTGGCGGGAGTTCGCGCAGTATTTT
clone size: NA; D gene: TRBD2; J gene: TRBJ2-2; V gene: TRBV15; CDR3 protein: CATSKLAGGSGELFF; CDR3 DNA: TGTGCCACCAGCAAATTAGCGGGAGGGTCCGGGGAGCTGTTTTTT
clone size: NA; D gene: NA; J gene: TRBJ2-5; V gene: TRBV19; CDR3 protein: CASSIGGETQYF; CDR3 DNA: TGTGCCAGTAGTATTGGGGGAGAGACCCAGTACTTC
clone size: NA; D gene: TRBD1; J gene: TRBJ1-2; V gene: TRBV5-1; CDR3 protein: CASSRDRGYGYTF; CDR3 DNA: TGCGCCAGCAGCCGGGACAGGGGGTATGGCTACACCTTC
clone size: NA; D gene: NA; J gene: TRBJ1-4; V gene: TRBV18; CDR3 protein: CASSPPNTPGEKLFF; CDR3 DNA: TGTGCCAGCTCACCACCGAACACCCCGGGTGAAAAACTGTTTTTT
clone size: NA; D gene: NA; J gene: TRBJ1-5; V gene: TRBV30; CDR3 protein: CAWGGGGQPQHF; CDR3 DNA: TGTGCCTGGGGCGGGGGCGGTCAGCCCCAGCATTTT
clone size: once; D gene: TRBD1; J gene: TRBJ1-3; V gene: TRBV7-3; CDR3 protein: CASSPGTGAGNTIYF; CDR3 DNA: TGTGCCAGCAGCCCCGGGACAGGGGCTGGAAACACCATATATTTT
clone size: NA; D gene: NA; J gene: TRBJ2-7; V gene: TRBV4-1; CDR3 protein: CASSQRDADSYEQYF; CDR3 DNA: TGCGCCAGCAGCCAGAGAGACGCGGACTCCTACGAGCAGTACTTC
clone size: NA; D gene: TRBD2; J gene: TRBJ2-1; V gene: TRBV29-1; CDR3 protein: CSVGGLAGSYNEQFF; CDR3 DNA: TGCAGCGTTGGAGGTCTAGCGGGCTCCTACAATGAGCAGTTCTTC
clone size: NA; D gene: NA; J gene: TRBJ1-1; V gene: TRBV28; CDR3 protein: CASNEQGNTEAFF; CDR3 DNA: TGTGCCAGCAATGAACAGGGGAACACTGAAGCTTTCTTT
clone size: once; D gene: NA; J gene: TRBJ1-2; V gene: TRBV5-1; CDR3 protein: CASSLALRRGYTF; CDR3 DNA: TGCGCCAGCAGCTTGGCTCTAAGGAGGGGCTACACCTTC
clone size: NA; D gene: NA; J gene: TRBJ1-3; V gene: TRBV5-1; CDR3 protein: CASSPGTFGNTIYF; CDR3 DNA: TGCGCCAGCAGCCCCGGGACTTTTGGAAACACCATATATTTT
clone size: NA; D gene: NA; J gene: TRBJ2-7; V gene: TRBV28; CDR3 protein: CASSPLYEQYF; CDR3 DNA: TGTGCCAGCAGCCCCCTCTACGAGCAGTACTTC
clone size: NA; D gene: TRBD2; J gene: TRBJ2-1; V gene: TRBV7-9; CDR3 protein: CASSLGGLAGSYNEQFF; CDR3 DNA: TGTGCCAGCAGCTTGGGGGGACTAGCGGGATCCTACAATGAGCAGTTCTTC
clone size: NA; D gene: NA; J gene: TRBJ2-7; V gene: TRBV19; CDR3 protein: CASSIRPSPYEQYF; CDR3 DNA: TGTGCCAGTAGTATAAGACCGAGCCCCTACGAGCAGTACTTC
clone size: NA; D gene: TRBD2; J gene: TRBJ2-7; V gene: TRBV4-1; CDR3 protein: CASSQVGLAGGEQYF; CDR3 DNA: TGCGCCAGCAGCCAAGTAGGTCTAGCGGGAGGCGAGCAGTACTTC
clone size: once; D gene: TRBD2; J gene: TRBJ2-3; V gene: TRBV11-2; CDR3 protein: CASIAGVGRSTDTQYF; CDR3 DNA: TGTGCCAGCATCGCGGGGGTGGGTCGTAGCACAGATACGCAGTATTTT
clone size: NA; D gene: NA; J gene: TRBJ1-5; V gene: TRBV18; CDR3 protein: CASSPRYSNQPQHF; CDR3 DNA: TGTGCCAGCTCACCTAGATATAGCAATCAGCCCCAGCATTTT
clone size: NA; D gene: NA; J gene: TRBJ2-7; V gene: TRBV5-1; CDR3 protein: CASSSGGSGSYEQYF; CDR3 DNA: TGCGCCAGCAGCTCCGGGGGCTCGGGCTCCTACGAGCAGTACTTC
clone size: NA; D gene: NA; J gene: TRBJ1-4; V gene: TRBV9; CDR3 protein: CASSVGVGGAGEKLFF; CDR3 DNA: TGTGCCAGCAGCGTAGGGGTCGGGGGCGCAGGTGAAAAACTGTTTTTT
clone size: NA; D gene: NA; J gene: TRBJ2-7; V gene: TRBV11-1; CDR3 protein: CASSQEVTSSYEQYF; CDR3 DNA: TGTGCCAGCAGCCAAGAGGTTACGTCTTCCTACGAGCAGTACTTC
clone size: once; D gene: TRBD2; J gene: TRBJ2-7; V gene: TRBV5-1; CDR3 protein: CASSSATAGVTYEQYF; CDR3 DNA: TGCGCCAGCAGCAGCGCAACAGCGGGAGTCACCTACGAGCAGTACTTC
clone size: NA; D gene: NA; J gene: TRBJ1-2; V gene: TRBV2; CDR3 protein: CASSVIGYTF; CDR3 DNA: TGTGCCAGCAGTGTAATCGGCTACACCTTC
clone size: NA; D gene: NA; J gene: TRBJ2-7; V gene: TRBV29-1; CDR3 protein: CSVRTAGPTYEQYF; CDR3 DNA: TGCAGCGTACGAACGGCGGGACCCACCTACGAGCAGTACTTC